This T cell receptor (beta chain) appears in the sequencing data of a study of blood T cell repertoires in COVID-19. Study-wide context: Samples representing acute and convalescent COVID-19 were sourced from the United States, Italy and Spain. T cells, B-cell-depleted T cells, or PBMCs supplied cDNA or gDNA.

Germline V gene sequence: CDR1 MGHRA, CDR2 YSYEKL. The V and J ends lost 3 bases and 6 bases, in that order; junction bases with no gene match: 10. This CDR3 has 15 residues. The data were produced by immunoSEQ multiplex PCR, yet TCRdb's version contains in-frame clones alone and is incomplete. This table has 50,000 to 75,000 clones, 65% to 85% appearing once. The gene calls are TRBV4-1 and TRBJ2-7, with 8 bases aligning to TRBD2. Sequencing was performed on peripheral blood. The sequence came from an elderly man with active or convalescent COVID-19. CDR3 region: CASSHNPGLEVEQYF. The CDR3 nucleotides are TGCGCCAGCAGCCATAACCCGGGACTAGAAGTCGAGCAGTACTTC.